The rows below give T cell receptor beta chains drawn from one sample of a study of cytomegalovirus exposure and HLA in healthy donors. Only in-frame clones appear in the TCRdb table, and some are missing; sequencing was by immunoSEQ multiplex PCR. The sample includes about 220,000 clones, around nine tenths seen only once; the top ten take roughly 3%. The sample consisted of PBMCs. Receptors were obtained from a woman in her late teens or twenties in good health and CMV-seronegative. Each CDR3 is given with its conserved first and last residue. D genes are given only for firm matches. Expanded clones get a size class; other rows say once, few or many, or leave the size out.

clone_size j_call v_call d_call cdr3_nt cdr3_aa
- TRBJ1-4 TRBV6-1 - TGTGCCAGCAGTGAACAGGGGAGCTTGTTTTTT CASSEQGSLFF
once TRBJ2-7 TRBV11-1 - TGTGCCAGCAGCTTAGGCAGGGTCTCCTACGAGCAGTACTTC CASSLGRVSYEQYF
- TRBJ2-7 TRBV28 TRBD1 TGTGCCAGTCAGGGGGCATCGTACGAGCAGTACTTC CASQGASYEQYF
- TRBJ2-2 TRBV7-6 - TGTGCCAGCAGCTTGAACCAGGGGAGGGCCTCCGCCGGGGAGCTGTTTTTT CASSLNQGRASAGELFF
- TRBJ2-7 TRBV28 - TGTGCCAGCAGTCCACTGGGGCACAGTAGGTTCGAGCAGTACTTC CASSPLGHSRFEQYF
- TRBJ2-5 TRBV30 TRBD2 TGTGCCTGGAGTCTAGCGGGGGGAACCCAAGAGACCCAGTACTTC CAWSLAGGTQETQYF
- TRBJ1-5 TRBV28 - TGTGCCAGCAGTTCCCCGGGACTTGGTGACAATCAGCCCCAGCATTTT CASSSPGLGDNQPQHF
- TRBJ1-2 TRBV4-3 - TGCGCCAGCAGCCAAGATTCCCAGGGTTATGGCTACACCTTC CASSQDSQGYGYTF
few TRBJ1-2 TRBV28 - TGTGCCAGCAGCCCAGGGTATGGCTACACCTTC CASSPGYGYTF
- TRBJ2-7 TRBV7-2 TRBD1 TGTGCCAGCACACAGGGGGGTGGAGAGCAGTACTTC CASTQGGGEQYF
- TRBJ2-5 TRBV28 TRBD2 TGTGCCAGCAGATTAGCGGGAAGAGAGACCCAGTACTTC CASRLAGRETQYF
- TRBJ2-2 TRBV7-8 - TGTGCCAGCAGCTTCGGGCGTATAGGGGGTGGGAGCACCGGGGAGCTGTTTTTT CASSFGRIGGGSTGELFF
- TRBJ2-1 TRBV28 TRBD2 TGTGCCAGCAGCCTACCGACTAGCGGGATCTACAATGAGCAGTTCTTC CASSLPTSGIYNEQFF
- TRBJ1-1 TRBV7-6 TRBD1 TGTGCCAGCAGCAAGGACAGGACCGATAGGAGCGCTTTCTTT CASSKDRTDRSAFF
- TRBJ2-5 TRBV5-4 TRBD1 TGTGCCAGCAGCACCAGAAAGACAGGGGATGAGACCCAGTACTTC CASSTRKTGDETQYF
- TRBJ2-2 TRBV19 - TGTGCCAGTAGCCCCGGGGGCGGGGAGCTGTTTTTT CASSPGGGELFF
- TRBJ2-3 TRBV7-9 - TGTGCCAGCAGCTGGGAGGAAGATACGCAGTATTTT CASSWEEDTQYF
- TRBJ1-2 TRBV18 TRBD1 TGTGCCAGCTCAGGCACGGGACAGGACTTATATGGCTACACCTTC CASSGTGQDLYGYTF
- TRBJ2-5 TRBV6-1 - TGTGCCAGCAGTGCTGAGACAGGCTTAGGGGGGACCCAGTACTTC CASSAETGLGGTQYF
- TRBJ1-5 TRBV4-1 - TGCGCCAGCAGCCAACCGACGAACAGGGCCCAAGATAGCAATCAGCCCCAGCATTTT CASSQPTNRAQDSNQPQHF
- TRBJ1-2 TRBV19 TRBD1 TGTGCCAGTAGTACAACAGGGGTGAACTATGGCTACACCTTC CASSTTGVNYGYTF
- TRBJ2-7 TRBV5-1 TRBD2 TGCGCCAGCAGCTTTGGGCTAGCGGCTGACCTGAGCTCCTACGAGCAGTACTTC CASSFGLAADLSSYEQYF